This T cell receptor beta chain was found in a study of blood T cell repertoires in COVID-19 (dated by TCRdb to 2018 to 2020). In the study overall: Samples from collaborators originated in the United States, Italy and Spain and spanned both the acute and convalescent phases of COVID-19. The repertoires were released in a freely available public database intended as a resource for research on the immune response to SARS-CoV-2. The prospective study material was composed of cDNA or gDNA derived from T cells, B-cell-depleted T cells, or PBMCs. Subjects who had been exposed to COVID-19, were actively infected with it, or had recovered from it provided the deeply sampled blood TCRbeta repertoires that made up the dataset. The samples were drawn from the first 160 participants of the ongoing ImmuneRACE study and from 950 to 1,500 subjects provided by 6 global collaborators. A de-identified subject ID, COVID-19 status, age in years and sex were almost always included in the sample metadata. Where available, HLA class I and class II types were taken from metadata supplied by the sample provider and were not determined by assay-based typing. What the work shows at the level of the full study, not this receptor alone: The amount of clinical and demographic metadata varied by source and participant and was provided uncurated.

A word on this clone: The clone's antigen remains unknown. Per-nucleotide qualities are absent, and no much larger clonotype sits a single base away.

Whole blood was collected in K2EDTA tubes by collaborating institutions according to the institutions' own protocols. For TCRbeta analysis, collaborators shipped samples in one of three forms: frozen whole blood, isolated PBMCs, or DNA extracted from either of those sample types. The immunoSEQ Assay, a bias-controlled multiplex PCR, was used to amplify TCRbeta CDR3 regions from genomic DNA. The authors' analysis ran thus. The number of nucleated cells in each sample was estimated by amplification of reference gene primers within the assay. To quantify the absolute abundance of each unique TCRbeta CDR3 rearrangement, sequence reads were collapsed and filtered. For each sample, productive Simpson clonality was calculated as the square root of Simpson's diversity index over productive rearrangements. This immuneACCESS table, as held by TCRdb, lists in-frame sequences with V and J called but not all clones. Of the missing ones, under half trace to an unresolved V gene in checked studies; the others have no known cause. The V and J calls and clone size come from that table; D and trimming were worked out from the DNA. This sample is represented by over 30,000 clones; 88% of them were singletons. Of the sample, roughly 6.2% is held by the ten largest clones.

The CDR3 sequence holds 14 residues, the cysteine and phenylalanine included. The only DNA kept is the CDR3, 42 bases in frame from the first base. From the germline V gene, CDR1 is MDHEN and CDR2 is SYDVKM. A distance of 10 bases separates the germline ends of V and J, which lose 6 bases and 0 bases respectively. The sample taken for sequencing was peripheral blood. This receptor was identified in a human donor in a cohort sampled during active COVID-19. The sequence links TRBV28 to TRBJ2-3; the best D guess is TRBD2, with 5 bases matching. The CDR3 corresponds to CASSPRTSTDTQYF. The nucleotides read TGTGCCAGCAGCCCAAGGACTAGCACAGATACGCAGTATTTT.